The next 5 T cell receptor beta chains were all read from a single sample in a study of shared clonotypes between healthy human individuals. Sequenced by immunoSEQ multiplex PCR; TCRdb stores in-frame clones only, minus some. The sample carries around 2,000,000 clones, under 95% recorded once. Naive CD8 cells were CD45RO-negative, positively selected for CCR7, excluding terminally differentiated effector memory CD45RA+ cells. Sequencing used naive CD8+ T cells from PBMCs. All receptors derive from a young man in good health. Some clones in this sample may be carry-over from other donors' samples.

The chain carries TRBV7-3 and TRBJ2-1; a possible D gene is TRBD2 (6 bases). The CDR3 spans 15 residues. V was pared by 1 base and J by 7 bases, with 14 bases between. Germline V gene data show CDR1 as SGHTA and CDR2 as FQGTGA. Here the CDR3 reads CASSLIGGGQNEQFF. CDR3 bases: TGTGCCAGCAGCTTAATTGGTGGAGGGCAGAATGAGCAGTTCTTC.

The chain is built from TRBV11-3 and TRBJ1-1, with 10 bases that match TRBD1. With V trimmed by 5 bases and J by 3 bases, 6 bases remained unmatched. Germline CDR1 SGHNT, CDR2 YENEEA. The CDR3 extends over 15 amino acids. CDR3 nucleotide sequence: TGTGCCAGCAGCAAACAAGGACAGGGGGACACTGAAGCTTTCTTT. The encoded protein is CASSKQGQGDTEAFF. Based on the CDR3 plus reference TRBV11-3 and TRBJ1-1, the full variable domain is EAGVVQSPRYKIIEKKQPVAFWCNPISGHNTLYWYLQNLGQGPELLIRYENEEAVDDSQLPKDRFSAERLKGVDSTLKIQPAELGDSAVYLCASSKQGQGDTEAFFGQGTRLTVV.

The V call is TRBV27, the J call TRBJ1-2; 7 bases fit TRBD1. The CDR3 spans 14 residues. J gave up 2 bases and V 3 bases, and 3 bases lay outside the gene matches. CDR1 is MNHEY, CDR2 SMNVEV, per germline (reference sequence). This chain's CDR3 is CASSFIQGNYGYTF. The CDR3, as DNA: TGTGCCAGCAGTTTTATACAGGGGAACTATGGCTACACCTTC.

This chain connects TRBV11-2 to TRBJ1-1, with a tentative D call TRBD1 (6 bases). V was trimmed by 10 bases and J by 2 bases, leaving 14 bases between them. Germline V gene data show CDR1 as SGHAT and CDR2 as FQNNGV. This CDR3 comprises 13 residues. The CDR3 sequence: CAITRGANTEAFF. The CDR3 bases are TGTGCCATCACCCGGGGGGCTAACACTGAAGCTTTCTTT.

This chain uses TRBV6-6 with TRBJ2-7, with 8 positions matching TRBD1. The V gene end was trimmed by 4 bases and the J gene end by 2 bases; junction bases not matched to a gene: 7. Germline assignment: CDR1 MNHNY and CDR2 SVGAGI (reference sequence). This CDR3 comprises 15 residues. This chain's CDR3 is CASSSGAGGAYEQYF. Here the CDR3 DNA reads TGTGCCAGCAGTTCCGGGGCAGGGGGCGCCTACGAGCAGTACTTC.